This record covers a single T cell receptor beta chain. These data are taken from a study of blood T cell repertoires in COVID-19. The repertoire was sequenced with immunoSEQ multiplex PCR; TCRdb's copy has only in-frame clones and lacks some. The sample lists approximately 150,000 clones; about 88% were seen once. Germline values: CDR1 KGHDR, CDR2 SFDVKD. The trim removed 3 bases at V and 4 bases at J, leaving 6 bases unmatched. CDR3 size: 17 residues. The sequencing input was peripheral blood. The clonotype originates from a human donor with acute or convalescent COVID-19. The donor label of this sample is uncertain. This chain connects TRBV24-1 to TRBJ2-3, with 13 bases that match TRBD2. The CDR3 protein is CATSDQLAGGWPDTQYF. In nucleotides, the CDR3 is TGTGCCACCAGTGATCAACTAGCGGGAGGGTGGCCAGATACGCAGTATTTT.